A selection of T cell receptor beta chains follows, all from one sample in a study of identical twins. One entry per CDR3 protein, called by TCRdb with MiXCR from the 5' RACE reads. The data contain under 350,000 distinct CDR3 sequences, 8% to 9.5% of them seen just once; the ten biggest clones take up approximately 6.6%. The data were also submitted as part of a second study, on yellow fever vaccine responses in identical twins.

The sequenced material came from CD8+ T cells sorted from blood. These receptors came from a woman aged 18-29 years in good health. Both conserved end residues are part of each CDR3. D genes are given only for firm matches. Only some rows state a clone size, as once, few, many or a class for expanded clones.

v_gene: TRBV27; abundance: few; j_gene: TRBJ2-1; d_gene: NA; CDR3aa: CASKITGGDGFNEQFF; CDR3nt: TGTGCCAGCAAAATAACGGGGGGCGACGGGTTCAATGAGCAGTTCTTC
v_gene: TRBV6-2/TRBV6-3; abundance: many; j_gene: TRBJ2-2; d_gene: NA; CDR3aa: CASSYSQGDTGELFF; CDR3nt: TGTGCCAGCAGTTACTCACAGGGAGACACCGGGGAGCTGTTTTTT
v_gene: TRBV28; abundance: many; j_gene: TRBJ2-7; d_gene: NA; CDR3aa: CASTLAGEQYF; CDR3nt: TGTGCCAGCACCCTGGCCGGCGAGCAGTACTTC
v_gene: TRBV12-3/TRBV12-4; abundance: NA; j_gene: TRBJ2-3; d_gene: TRBD1; CDR3aa: CTFSLFPQGDTGTDTQYF; CDR3nt: TGTACCTTCAGTTTATTCCCGCAGGGGGACACTGGCACAGATACGCAGTATTTT
v_gene: TRBV29-1; abundance: NA; j_gene: TRBJ2-5; d_gene: TRBD2; CDR3aa: CSAALAGEEETQYF; CDR3nt: TGCAGCGCCGCACTAGCGGGGGAGGAGGAGACCCAGTACTTC
v_gene: TRBV29-1; abundance: many; j_gene: TRBJ2-7; d_gene: NA; CDR3aa: CSVELPDTDEQYF; CDR3nt: TGCAGCGTTGAACTGCCGGACACCGACGAGCAGTACTTC
v_gene: TRBV20-1; abundance: NA; j_gene: TRBJ2-2; d_gene: NA; CDR3aa: CSARARSNTGELFF; CDR3nt: TGCAGTGCTAGAGCCCGAAGCAACACCGGGGAGCTGTTTTTT
v_gene: TRBV4-3; abundance: many; j_gene: TRBJ2-7; d_gene: TRBD1; CDR3aa: CASSETGFAYEQYF; CDR3nt: TGCGCCAGCAGCGAGACAGGGTTCGCCTACGAGCAGTACTTC
v_gene: TRBV4-1; abundance: many; j_gene: TRBJ2-6; d_gene: TRBD2; CDR3aa: CASSLAGGSGANVLTF; CDR3nt: TGCGCCAGCAGTCTAGCGGGAGGGTCTGGGGCCAACGTCCTGACTTTC
v_gene: TRBV7-9; abundance: few; j_gene: TRBJ2-4; d_gene: NA; CDR3aa: CASTSNAGGVAQVQYF; CDR3nt: TGTGCCAGCACCTCCAACGCGGGTGGGGTTGCCCAGGTACAGTACTTC
v_gene: TRBV30; abundance: NA; j_gene: TRBJ2-7; d_gene: TRBD2; CDR3aa: CAWSLGELAGVWAYEQYF; CDR3nt: TGTGCCTGGAGTCTAGGGGAGCTAGCGGGGGTATGGGCCTACGAGCAGTACTTC
v_gene: TRBV2; abundance: many; j_gene: TRBJ2-2; d_gene: NA; CDR3aa: CASEPGGLGELFF; CDR3nt: TGTGCCAGCGAACCAGGGGGGCTCGGGGAGCTGTTTTTT
v_gene: TRBV10-3; abundance: NA; j_gene: TRBJ2-5; d_gene: TRBD2; CDR3aa: CAIRGLAGDTVGETQYF; CDR3nt: TGTGCCATCAGGGGACTAGCGGGGGACACCGTTGGAGAGACCCAGTACTTC
v_gene: TRBV12-3/TRBV12-4; abundance: NA; j_gene: TRBJ2-3; d_gene: NA; CDR3aa: CASRRDTLTDTQYF; CDR3nt: TGTGCCAGCAGGCGGGACACCCTCACAGATACGCAGTATTTT
v_gene: TRBV27; abundance: many; j_gene: TRBJ2-3; d_gene: NA; CDR3aa: CASSFRNPDTQYF; CDR3nt: TGTGCCAGCAGTTTCCGGAATCCAGATACGCAGTATTTT
v_gene: TRBV12-3/TRBV12-4; abundance: many; j_gene: TRBJ2-7; d_gene: NA; CDR3aa: CASSKGGLSYEQYF; CDR3nt: TGTGCCAGCAGTAAAGGAGGCCTCTCCTACGAGCAGTACTTC
v_gene: TRBV5-1; abundance: few; j_gene: TRBJ1-3; d_gene: NA; CDR3aa: CASTFAGELMLPGNTIYF; CDR3nt: TGCGCCAGCACCTTCGCAGGGGAGTTGATGTTACCGGGAAACACCATATATTTT
v_gene: TRBV13; abundance: many; j_gene: TRBJ2-7; d_gene: TRBD1; CDR3aa: CASSLGPPTGDYEQYF; CDR3nt: TGTGCCAGCAGCTTAGGTCCCCCGACAGGGGACTACGAGCAGTACTTC
v_gene: TRBV20-1; abundance: few; j_gene: TRBJ2-3; d_gene: NA; CDR3aa: CSAPGDLGPTDTQYF; CDR3nt: TGCAGTGCTCCGGGGGATTTAGGTCCCACGGATACGCAGTATTTT
v_gene: TRBV4-1; abundance: many; j_gene: TRBJ2-7; d_gene: TRBD2; CDR3aa: CASSQGLAGEVYSYEQYF; CDR3nt: TGCGCCAGCAGCCAAGGACTAGCGGGAGAAGTTTACTCCTACGAGCAGTACTTC
v_gene: TRBV21-1; abundance: many; j_gene: TRBJ2-1; d_gene: NA; CDR3aa: CASSKVGADSYNEQFF; CDR3nt: TGTGCCAGCAGCAAAGTGGGGGCGGATTCCTACAATGAGCAGTTCTTC
v_gene: TRBV14; abundance: few; j_gene: TRBJ2-3; d_gene: NA; CDR3aa: CASSQFGYTQYF; CDR3nt: TGTGCCAGCAGCCAATTCGGGTATACGCAGTATTTT